This TCR beta chain was captured in a study of T-cell memory formation after mild COVID-19. TCRdb re-called the 5' RACE reads with MiXCR, one entry per CDR3 protein. The data contain 560,000 or so distinct CDR3 sequences, roughly 17% of them singletons. This CDR3 region has 13 residues. Deletions cut 3 bases from V and 1 base from J, with 9 bases between. The germline CDR1 and CDR2 sequences are GTSNPN and SVGIG (reference sequence). Sequenced input: PBMCs or a T cell subset sorted from them (not recorded which). The sequence came from an adult woman who had mild COVID-19 (a few samples of this study predate the infection). Cell type and time point are not known. The chain recombines TRBV30 with TRBJ1-1; D might be TRBD1 (5 bases). The CDR3: CAWRNRPNTEAFF. As DNA, the CDR3 is TGTGCCTGGAGGAACAGGCCGAACACTGAAGCTTTCTTT. The full variable domain, completed using reference TRBV30 and TRBJ1-1, is SQTIHQWPATLVQPVGSPLSLECTVEGTSNPNLYWYRQAAGRGLQLLFYSVGIGQISSEVPQNLSASRPQDRQFILSSKKLLLSDSGFYLCAWRNRPNTEAFFGQGTRLTVV.